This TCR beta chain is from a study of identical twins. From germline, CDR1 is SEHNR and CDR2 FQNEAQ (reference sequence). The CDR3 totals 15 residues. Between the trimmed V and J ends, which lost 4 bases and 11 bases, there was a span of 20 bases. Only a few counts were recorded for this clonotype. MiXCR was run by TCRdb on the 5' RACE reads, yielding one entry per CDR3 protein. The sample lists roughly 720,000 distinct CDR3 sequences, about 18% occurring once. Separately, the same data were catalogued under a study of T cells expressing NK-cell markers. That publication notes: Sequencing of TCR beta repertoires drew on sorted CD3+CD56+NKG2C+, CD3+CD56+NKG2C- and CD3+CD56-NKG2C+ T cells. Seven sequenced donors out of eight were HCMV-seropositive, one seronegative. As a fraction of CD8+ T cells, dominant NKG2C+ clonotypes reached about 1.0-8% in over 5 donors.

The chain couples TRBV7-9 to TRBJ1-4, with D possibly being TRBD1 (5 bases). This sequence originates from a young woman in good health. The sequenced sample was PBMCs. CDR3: CASSSGQTSKGKLFF. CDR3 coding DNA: TGTGCCAGCAGCTCCGGCCAAACATCCAAGGGGAAACTGTTTTTT.